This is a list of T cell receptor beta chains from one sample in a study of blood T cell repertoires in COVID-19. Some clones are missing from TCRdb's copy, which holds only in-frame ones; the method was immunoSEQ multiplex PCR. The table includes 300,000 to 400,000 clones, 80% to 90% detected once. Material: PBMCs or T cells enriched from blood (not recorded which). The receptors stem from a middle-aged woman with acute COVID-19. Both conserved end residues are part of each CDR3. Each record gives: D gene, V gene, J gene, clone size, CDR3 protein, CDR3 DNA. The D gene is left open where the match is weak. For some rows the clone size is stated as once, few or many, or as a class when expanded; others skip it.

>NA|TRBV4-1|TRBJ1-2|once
CASSQGIGIGYTF
TGCGCCAGCAGCCAAGGAATCGGTATTGGCTACACCTTC
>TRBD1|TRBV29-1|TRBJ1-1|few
CSVSDRVTEAFF
TGCAGCGTTTCTGACAGGGTCACTGAAGCTTTCTTT
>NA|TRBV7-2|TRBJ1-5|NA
CASSLAQGQPQHF
TGTGCCAGCAGCTTAGCTCAGGGGCAGCCCCAGCATTTT
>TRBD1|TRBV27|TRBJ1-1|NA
CASSPGGTGFVTEAFF
TGTGCCAGCAGTCCCGGAGGGACAGGGTTTGTCACTGAAGCTTTCTTT
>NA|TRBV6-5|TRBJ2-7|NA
CASSYSSGAYEQYF
TGTGCCAGCAGTTACTCTTCAGGGGCGTACGAGCAGTACTTC
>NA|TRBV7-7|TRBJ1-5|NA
CASSLAGRGNSNQPQHF
TGTGCCAGCAGCTTAGCGGGGAGGGGAAATAGCAATCAGCCCCAGCATTTT
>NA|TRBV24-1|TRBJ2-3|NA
CATSDPGLSRDTQYF
TGTGCCACCAGTGATCCGGGACTGTCAAGAGATACGCAGTATTTT
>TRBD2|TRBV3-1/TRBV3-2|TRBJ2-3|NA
CASSQEGLAGKDTQYF
TGTGCCAGCAGCCAAGAAGGGCTAGCGGGAAAAGATACGCAGTATTTT
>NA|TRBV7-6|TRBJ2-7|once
CASSLSHDRLTYEQYF
TGTGCCAGCAGCTTATCCCACGACAGGTTGACCTACGAGCAGTACTTC
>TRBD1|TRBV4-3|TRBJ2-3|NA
CASSQDVGTGDTQYF
TGCGCCAGCAGCCAAGATGTCGGGACAGGCGATACGCAGTATTTT
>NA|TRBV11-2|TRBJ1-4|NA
CASSPTRVANEKLFF
TGTGCCAGCAGCCCAACCAGGGTAGCTAATGAAAAACTGTTTTTT
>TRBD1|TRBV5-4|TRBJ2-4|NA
CASSWTGRKNIQYF
TGTGCCAGCAGCTGGACAGGGCGGAAAAACATTCAGTACTTC
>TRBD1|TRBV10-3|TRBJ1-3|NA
CAISEQGAGNTIYF
TGTGCCATCAGTGAACAGGGGGCGGGAAACACCATATATTTT
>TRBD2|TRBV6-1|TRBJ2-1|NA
CASSEAVLAGGLYNEQFF
TGTGCCAGCAGTGAAGCGGTACTAGCGGGAGGGCTCTACAATGAGCAGTTCTTC
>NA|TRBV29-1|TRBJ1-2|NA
CSVEEQGHYGYTF
TGCAGCGTAGAGGAACAGGGACACTATGGCTACACCTTC
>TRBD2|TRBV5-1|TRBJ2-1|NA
CASSLTSGSSNEQFF
TGCGCCAGCAGCCTGACTAGCGGGAGTAGCAATGAGCAGTTCTTC
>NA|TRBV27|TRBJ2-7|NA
CASSLGGRTYEQYF
TGTGCCAGCAGTTTAGGGGGGAGGACCTACGAGCAGTACTTC
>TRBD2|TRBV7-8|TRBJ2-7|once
CASSWGLNQGGEQYF
TGTGCCAGCAGCTGGGGACTAAATCAGGGAGGCGAGCAGTACTTC
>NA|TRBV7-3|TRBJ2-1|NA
CASLGLENYNEQFF
TGTGCCAGCCTAGGACTTGAAAATTACAATGAGCAGTTCTTC
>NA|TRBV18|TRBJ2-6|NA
CASSRLGTISPSGANVLTF
TGTGCCAGCTCAAGACTCGGGACAATATCGCCCTCTGGGGCCAACGTCCTGACTTTC
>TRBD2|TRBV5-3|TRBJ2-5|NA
CARIIQASGRAEETQYF
TGTGCCAGAATCATCCAAGCTAGCGGGAGGGCGGAAGAGACCCAGTACTTC
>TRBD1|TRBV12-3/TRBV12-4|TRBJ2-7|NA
CASKTGGAYEQYF
TGTGCCAGCAAGACAGGGGGGGCCTACGAGCAGTACTTC
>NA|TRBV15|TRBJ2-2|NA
CATSRLLVPDGELFF
TGTGCCACCAGCAGACTTCTAGTCCCCGACGGGGAGCTGTTTTTT
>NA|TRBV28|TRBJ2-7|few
CASSSQDSYEQYF
TGTGCCAGCAGTTCTCAGGATTCCTACGAGCAGTACTTC
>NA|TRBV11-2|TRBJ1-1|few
CASSLSGNTEAFF
TGTGCCAGCAGCTTATCCGGGAACACTGAAGCTTTCTTT
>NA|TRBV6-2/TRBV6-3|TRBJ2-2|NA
CASSYLYGELFF
TGTGCCAGCAGTTATCTCTACGGGGAGCTGTTTTTT
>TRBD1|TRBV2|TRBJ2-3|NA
CASTRSGQGKDTQYF
TGTGCCAGCACAAGGTCGGGACAGGGGAAGGATACGCAGTATTTT
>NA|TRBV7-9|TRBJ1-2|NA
CASSSGQNYRDGYTF
TGTGCCAGCAGCTCCGGACAGAACTATAGGGATGGCTACACCTTC
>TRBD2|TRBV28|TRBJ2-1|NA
CASSLPTSGIDNEQFF
TGTGCCAGCAGTTTACCAACTAGCGGTATCGACAATGAGCAGTTCTTC
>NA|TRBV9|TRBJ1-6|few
CASSDGLYYNSPLHF
TGTGCCAGCAGCGACGGACTGTACTATAATTCACCCCTCCACTTT
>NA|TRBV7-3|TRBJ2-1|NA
CASSLTPGNEQFF
TGTGCCAGCAGCTTAACGCCCGGGAATGAGCAGTTCTTC
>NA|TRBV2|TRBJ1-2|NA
CASSGSGAAGYTF
TGTGCCAGCAGTGGTTCAGGGGCGGCTGGCTACACCTTC
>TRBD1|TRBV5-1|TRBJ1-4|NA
CASSSQGINEKLFF
TGCGCCAGCAGCTCACAGGGGATTAATGAAAAACTGTTTTTT
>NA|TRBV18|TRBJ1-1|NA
CASRAGAQDTEAFF
TGTGCCAGCCGCGCGGGGGCGCAGGACACTGAAGCTTTCTTT
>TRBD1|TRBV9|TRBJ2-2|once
CASSETGVVGELFF
TGTGCCAGCAGCGAAACAGGGGTGGTCGGGGAGCTGTTTTTT
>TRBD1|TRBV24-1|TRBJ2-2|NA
CATSDLWSQGANTGELFF
TGTGCCACCAGTGATTTGTGGAGCCAGGGGGCGAACACCGGGGAGCTGTTTTTT
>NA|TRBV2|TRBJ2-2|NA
CASSDLRNTGELFF
TGTGCCAGCAGTGATCTACGGAACACCGGGGAGCTGTTTTTT
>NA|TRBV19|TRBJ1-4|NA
CASSTRTVDELFF
TGTGCCAGTAGTACCCGGACAGTCGACGAACTGTTTTTT
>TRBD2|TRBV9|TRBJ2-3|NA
CASTYSGGPISGTDTQYF
TGTGCCAGCACATATAGCGGGGGGCCCATCTCAGGCACAGATACGCAGTATTTT
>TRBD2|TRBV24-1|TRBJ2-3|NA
CATSDPGTSGRPPSVGTDTQYF
TGTGCCACCAGTGACCCCGGGACTAGCGGGAGGCCCCCCAGTGTGGGAACAGATACGCAGTATTTT
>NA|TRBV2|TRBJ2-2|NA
CASTGQNTGELFF
TGTGCCAGCACCGGACAGAACACCGGGGAGCTGTTTTTT
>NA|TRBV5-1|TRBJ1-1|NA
CASSLEGGGYTEAFF
TGCGCCAGCAGCTTGGAGGGAGGGGGGTACACTGAAGCTTTCTTT
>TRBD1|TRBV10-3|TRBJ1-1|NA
CAISTGQAAWGEAFF
TGTGCCATCAGCACGGGACAGGCGGCCTGGGGTGAAGCTTTCTTT
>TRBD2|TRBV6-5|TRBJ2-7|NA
CASSYGASGGYEQYF
TGTGCCAGCAGTTACGGCGCTAGCGGGGGCTACGAGCAGTACTTC
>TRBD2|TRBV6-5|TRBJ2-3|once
CASSSLAGPSTDTQYF
TGTGCCAGCAGTTCATTAGCGGGACCGAGCACAGATACGCAGTATTTT
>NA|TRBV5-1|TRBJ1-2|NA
CASSLDSGSSYGYTF
TGCGCCAGCAGCTTGGATAGCGGAAGTAGTTATGGCTACACCTTC
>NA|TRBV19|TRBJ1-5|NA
CASSIPYPGFNQPQHF
TGTGCCAGTAGTATTCCCTACCCGGGGTTCAATCAGCCCCAGCATTTT
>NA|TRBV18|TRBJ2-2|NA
CASSHDRNTGELFF
TGTGCCAGCTCACACGACAGAAACACCGGGGAGCTGTTTTTT
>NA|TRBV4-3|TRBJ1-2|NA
CASSQDLKGLYGYTF
TGCGCCAGCAGCCAAGACTTAAAGGGACTCTATGGCTACACCTTC
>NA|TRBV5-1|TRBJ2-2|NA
CASSLVGQNTGELFF
TGCGCCAGCAGCTTGGTCGGACAAAACACCGGGGAGCTGTTTTTT
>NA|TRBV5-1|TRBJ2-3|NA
CASSLVGGASTDTQYF
TGCGCCAGCAGCTTGGTCGGCGGGGCTAGCACAGATACGCAGTATTTT
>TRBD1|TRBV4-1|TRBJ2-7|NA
CASSHPSDRDLYEQYF
TGCGCCAGCAGCCATCCTTCGGACAGGGACCTTTACGAGCAGTACTTC
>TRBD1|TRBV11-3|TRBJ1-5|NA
CASSLGGHRDSRYHQPQHF
TGTGCCAGCAGCTTAGGGGGTCACCGGGACAGCAGATATCATCAGCCCCAGCATTTT
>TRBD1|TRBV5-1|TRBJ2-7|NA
CASSSTGILSYEQYF
TGCGCCAGCAGCTCGACAGGGATTTTGTCCTACGAGCAGTACTTC
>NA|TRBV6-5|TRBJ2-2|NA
CASSYGTGGTRELFF
TGTGCCAGCAGTTACGGGACTGGGGGGACCCGGGAGCTGTTTTTT